Here is one TCR beta chain with its context. Its antigen is unidentified. Treatment here: 19 received Ad26.COV2.S at low or high dose, single or two shots; 5 received placebo; per-sample allocation not given. Samples analyzed were those drawn on day 63 after the first vaccine or placebo injection. Germline V gene data show CDR1 as SGHNT and CDR2 as YENEEA. Trimming cost V 5 bases and J 2 bases, with 8 bases left between them. There are 13 residues in the CDR3. Sequenced by immunoSEQ multiplex PCR; TCRdb stores in-frame clones only, minus some. The data contain approximately 480,000 clones, around 88% of them seen just once; the ten biggest clones take up 9.5% to 15%. This record belongs to a study of Ad26.COV2.S vaccination and SARS-CoV-2 variants. Looking at the study overall: Participants got Ad26.COV2.S intramuscularly, once or twice 56 days apart. The study's findings and limits: Breadth measured for non-spike TCRs was similar across vaccine and placebo recipients.

This sample comprised peripheral blood, obtained in a trial of Ad26.COV2.S vaccine versus placebo. This sequence was found in a person between 18 and 60 years old who received the Ad26.COV2.S COVID-19 vaccine or a placebo. V gene TRBV11-3 combines with J gene TRBJ2-3; D is uncertain. CDR3 in amino acids: CASSPLNTDTQYF. Written as DNA, the CDR3 is TGTGCCAGCAGCCCATTAAACACAGATACGCAGTATTTT.